The entry below describes one T cell receptor (beta chain). Its antigen is currently unknown. This clone may be a read error of a much larger clone one base away. TCRdb reprocessed the 5' RACE reads via MiXCR and lists one record per CDR3 protein. The sample lists about 39,000 distinct CDR3 sequences; roughly 6.1% were seen once. This record comes from a study of T-cell memory formation after mild COVID-19. Trimming stripped 5 bases from V and 6 bases from J, with 11 bases between. Germline V CDR1 and CDR2: SGHTA, FQGNSA. The CDR3 has 13 amino acids. Study conclusions and caveats: Cross-reactive memory apparently joined, as some responding clones appeared in pre-infection memory. The study found balanced CD4/CD8 in clones contracting day 15 to 85 and a CD4+ lean in later expanders. Clones which contracted sat mainly in CM and EM if CD4+, and in EMRA if CD8+.

This TCR came from an adult who had mild COVID-19 (a few samples of this study predate the infection). Cell type and time point are not known. Sequencing used PBMCs or a T cell subset sorted from them (not recorded which). The rearrangement links TRBV7-2 to TRBJ2-1; possible D gene TRBD2, 5 bases. CDR3: CASSPRTVNEQFF. The CDR3 coding sequence is TGTGCCAGCAGCCCTCGGACTGTCAATGAGCAGTTCTTC. The variable domain in full, completed from reference TRBV7-2 and TRBJ2-1, reads GAGVSQSPSNKVTEKGKDVELRCDPISGHTALYWYRQSLGQGLEFLIYFQGNSAPDKSGLPSDRFSAERTGGSVSTLTIQRTQQEDSAVYLCASSPRTVNEQFFGPGTRLTVL.